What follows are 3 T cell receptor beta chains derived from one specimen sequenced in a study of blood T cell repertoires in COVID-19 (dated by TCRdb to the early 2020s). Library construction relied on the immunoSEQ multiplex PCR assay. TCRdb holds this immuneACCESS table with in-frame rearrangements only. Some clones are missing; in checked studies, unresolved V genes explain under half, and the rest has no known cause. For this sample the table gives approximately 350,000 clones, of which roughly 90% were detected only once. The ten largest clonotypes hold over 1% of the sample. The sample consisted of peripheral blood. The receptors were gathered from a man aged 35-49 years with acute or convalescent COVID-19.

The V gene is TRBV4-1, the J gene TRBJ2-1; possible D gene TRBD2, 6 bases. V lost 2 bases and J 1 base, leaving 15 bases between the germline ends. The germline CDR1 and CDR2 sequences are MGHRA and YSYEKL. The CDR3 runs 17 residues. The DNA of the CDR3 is TGCGCCAGCAGCCAAATACTTCTAGCGTTATCCTACAATGAGCAGTTCTTC. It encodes CASSQILLALSYNEQFF.

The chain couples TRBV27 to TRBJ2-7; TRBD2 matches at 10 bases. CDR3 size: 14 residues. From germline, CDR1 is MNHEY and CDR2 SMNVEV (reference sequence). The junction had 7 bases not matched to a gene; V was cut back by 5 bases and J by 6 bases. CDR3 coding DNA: TGTGCCAGCAGTAATAGCGGGAGGAGAGGCGAGCAGTACTTC. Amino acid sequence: CASSNSGRRGEQYF.

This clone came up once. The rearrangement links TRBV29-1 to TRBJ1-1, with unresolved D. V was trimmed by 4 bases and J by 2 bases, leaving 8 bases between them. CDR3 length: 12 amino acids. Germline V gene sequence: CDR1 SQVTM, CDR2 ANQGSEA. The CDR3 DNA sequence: TGCAGCGTTGGACACGTCAACACTGAAGCTTTCTTT. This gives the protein CSVGHVNTEAFF.